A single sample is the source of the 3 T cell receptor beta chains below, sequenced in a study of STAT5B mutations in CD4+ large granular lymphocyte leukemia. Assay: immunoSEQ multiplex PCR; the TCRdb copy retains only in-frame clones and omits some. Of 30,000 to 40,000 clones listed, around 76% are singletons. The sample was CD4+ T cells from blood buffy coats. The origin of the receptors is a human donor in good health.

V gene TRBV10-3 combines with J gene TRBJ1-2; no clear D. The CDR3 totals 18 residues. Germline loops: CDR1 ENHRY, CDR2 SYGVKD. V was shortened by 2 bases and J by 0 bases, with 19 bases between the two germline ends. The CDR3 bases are TGTGCCATCAGTGAGCCTCCCCCGACACTGCCTACTAACTATGGCTACACCTTC. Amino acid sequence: CAISEPPPTLPTNYGYTF.

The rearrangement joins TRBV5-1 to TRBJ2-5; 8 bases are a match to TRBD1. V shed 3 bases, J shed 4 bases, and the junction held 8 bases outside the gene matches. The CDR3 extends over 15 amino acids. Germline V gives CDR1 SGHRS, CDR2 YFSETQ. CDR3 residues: CASSSQDRDRETQYF. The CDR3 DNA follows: TGCGCCAGCAGCTCCCAGGACAGGGATCGAGAGACCCAGTACTTC.

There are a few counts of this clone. The CDR3 DNA sequence: TGTGCCAGCTCACCCACGGACAGGAGAGATACGCAGTATTTT. Translating it yields CASSPTDRRDTQYF. The rearrangement joins TRBV18 to TRBJ2-3, with 7 bases lining up with TRBD1. The CDR3 contains 14 residues. The V gene's germline CDR1 is KGHSH and CDR2 LQKENI. The J segment lost 5 bases and the V segment lost 3 bases, leaving 5 bases of the junction unmatched. The full variable domain, in which reference TRBV18 and TRBJ2-3 provide the parts outside the CDR3, is NAGVMQNPRHLVRRRGQEARLRCSPMKGHSHVYWYRQLPEEGLKFMVYLQKENIIDESGMPKERFSAEFPKEGPSILRIQQVVRGDSAAYFCASSPTDRRDTQYFGPGTRLTVL.